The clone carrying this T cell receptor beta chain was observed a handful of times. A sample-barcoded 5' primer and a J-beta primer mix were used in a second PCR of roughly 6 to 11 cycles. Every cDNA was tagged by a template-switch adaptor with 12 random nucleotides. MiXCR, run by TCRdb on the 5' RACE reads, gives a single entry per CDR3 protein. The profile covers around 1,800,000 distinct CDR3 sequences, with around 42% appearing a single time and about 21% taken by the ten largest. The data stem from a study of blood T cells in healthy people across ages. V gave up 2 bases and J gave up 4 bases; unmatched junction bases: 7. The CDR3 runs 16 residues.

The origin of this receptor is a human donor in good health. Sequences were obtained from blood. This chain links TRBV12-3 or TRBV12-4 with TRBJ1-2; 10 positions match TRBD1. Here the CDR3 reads CASSLTGTGVGYGYTF. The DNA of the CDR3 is TGTGCCAGCAGTTTAACCGGGACAGGGGTAGGCTATGGCTACACCTTC.